This T cell receptor (beta chain) was recorded in a study of T cell repertoires in cytomegalovirus infection (dated by TCRdb to 2018 to 2020). Regarding the complete study: The HLA type of each donor mattered for the analysis, because public TCR beta signatures pointed to carriage of CMV infection along with the matching HLA type. General conclusions and limits of the study: The ex vivo response was dominated by HLA-C-restricted CMV-specific TCR beta clonotypes, which also provided the single most frequent clonotype in two of eight donors. Carriers of CMV infection plus the relevant HLA type were discriminated by the cumulative frequency of public TCR beta family members in the study cohort and in an independent roughly 350-donor cohort.

Sequencing was carried out with an Illumina HiSeq 1500. TCRdb's own reprocessing of the public reads used fastp at Q25 and MiXCR and kept productive beta chains. When rows share a CDR3 protein, they turn into one entry using the most common DNA and genes. For this sample there are about 490,000 distinct CDR3 sequences; about 15% appear just once. Jointly, the top ten make up more than 20% of the sample. This clonotype was counted at least ten times. Its recognized antigen is unknown. Base qualities are not at hand, and no much larger clone is one base apart. The sequenced sample consisted of CD8+ T cells from PBMCs. The clonotype was recovered from a human donor in good health (CMV status not recorded). Some clones in this sample may be carry-over from other donors' samples.

Here is the DNA: TGTGCCAGCAAACCCTCCGGGACTAGAAAAAGTAACGAGCAGTACTTC. It encodes CASKPSGTRKSNEQYF. Recombination linked TRBV28 to TRBJ2-7; 8 bases in the junction line up with TRBD2. The germline V gene sets CDR1 to MDHEN and CDR2 to SYDVKM. The CDR3 measures 16 amino acids from cysteine to phenylalanine. The kept DNA is CDR3 alone, 48 bases in frame from the first base. The germline V and J ends show losses of 7 bases and 5 bases respectively, and no gene match explains 16 bases of the junction. The CDR3, completed at both ends by the reference TRBV28 and TRBJ2-7 genes, gives the full variable domain DVKVTQSSRYLVKRTGEKVFLECVQDMDHENMFWYRQDPGLGLRLIYFSYDVKMKEKGDIPEGYSVSREKKERFSLILESASTNQTSMYLCASKPSGTRKSNEQYFGPGTRLTVT.